The entry below describes one TCR beta chain. The data were obtained in a study of blood T cell repertoires in COVID-19. Whole-study context: Sites in the United States, Italy and Spain provided acute and convalescent COVID-19 samples. From T cells, B-cell-depleted T cells, or PBMCs came the material, which was cDNA or gDNA.

In the authors' methods: From reference gene primer amplification, estimates of nucleated cell counts were derived. Data came from immunoSEQ multiplex PCR; TCRdb stores just in-frame clones and leaves some out. V and J calls and clone size come straight from that table; D and trimming were deduced from the DNA. The top ten hold roughly 7.7% of the sample, which has over 100,000 clones, around 84% seen once. The sequence was collected from a woman of 80 years or more with active or convalescent COVID-19. Sample: peripheral blood.

The CDR3 coding sequence is TGTGCCAGCAGCATCGGGACTAGCGGGAGCTCAGATACGCAGTATTTT. Encoded protein: CASSIGTSGSSDTQYF. The chain uses TRBV9 and TRBJ2-3, with 14 bases that match TRBD2. The V gene end was trimmed by 4 bases and the J gene end by 4 bases; junction bases not matched to a gene: 5. Germline V lookup: CDR1 SGDLS, CDR2 YYNGEE. This CDR3 contains 16 residues.